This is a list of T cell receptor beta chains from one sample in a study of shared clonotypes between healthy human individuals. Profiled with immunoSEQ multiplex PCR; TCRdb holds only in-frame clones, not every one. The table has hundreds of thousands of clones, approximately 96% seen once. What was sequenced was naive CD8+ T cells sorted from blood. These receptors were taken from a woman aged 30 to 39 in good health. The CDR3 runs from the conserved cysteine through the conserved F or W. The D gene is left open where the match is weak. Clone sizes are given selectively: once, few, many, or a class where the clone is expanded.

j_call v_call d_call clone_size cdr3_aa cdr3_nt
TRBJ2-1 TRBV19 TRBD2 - CASSDGAGVGNEQFF TGTGCCAGTAGTGACGGAGCGGGAGTTGGGAATGAGCAGTTCTTC
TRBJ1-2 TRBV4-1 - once CASSQVVNSYNYGYTF TGCGCCAGCAGCCAAGTGGTGAACAGCTATAACTATGGCTACACCTTC
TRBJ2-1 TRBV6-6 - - CASSYPYSGYNEQFF TGTGCCAGCAGTTACCCCTATAGCGGTTACAATGAGCAGTTCTTC
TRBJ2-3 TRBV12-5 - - CASGSGTSSTDTQYF TGTGCTAGTGGCTCCGGGACATCGAGCACAGATACGCAGTATTTT
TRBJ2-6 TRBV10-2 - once CASSDPTAKPSGANVLTF TGCGCCAGCAGTGATCCGACCGCTAAGCCCTCTGGGGCCAACGTCCTGACTTTC
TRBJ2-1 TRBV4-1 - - CASSHIASNEQFF TGCGCCAGCAGCCACATAGCGTCCAATGAGCAGTTCTTC
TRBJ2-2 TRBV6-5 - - CASSVGLHTGELFF TGTGCCAGCAGTGTAGGACTTCACACCGGGGAGCTGTTTTTT
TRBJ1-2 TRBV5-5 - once CASSRKRDINYGYTF TGTGCCAGCAGCCGTAAACGGGACATTAACTATGGCTACACCTTC
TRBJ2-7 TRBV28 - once CASSLSEGLTYEQYF TGTGCCAGCTCCCTATCAGAGGGACTGACTTACGAGCAGTACTTC
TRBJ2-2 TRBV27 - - CASKGSRTGELFF TGTGCCAGCAAGGGTAGTAGGACCGGGGAGCTGTTTTTT
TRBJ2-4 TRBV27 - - CASSNLVRNIQYF TGTGCCAGCAGTAACTTGGTCAGAAACATTCAGTACTTC
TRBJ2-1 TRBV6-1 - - CASGRSYNEQFF TGTGCCTCCGGGCGGAGCTACAATGAGCAGTTCTTC
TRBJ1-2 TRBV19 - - CASSDPQVYGYTF TGTGCCAGTAGTGACCCACAGGTCTATGGCTACACCTTC
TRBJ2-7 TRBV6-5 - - CASSSGTYYEQYF TGTGCCAGCAGCTCCGGGACTTACTACGAGCAGTACTTC
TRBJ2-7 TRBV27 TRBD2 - CASSLRDGRYEQYF TGTGCCAGCAGCCTAAGGGACGGGAGGTACGAGCAGTACTTC
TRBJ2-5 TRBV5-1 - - CASSLAEGKAREQYF TGCGCCAGCAGCTTGGCCGAAGGTAAGGCGAGGGAGCAGTACTTC
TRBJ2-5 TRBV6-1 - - CASSEGVSRRQETQYF TGTGCCAGCAGTGAGGGGGTTTCGCGTCGTCAAGAGACCCAGTACTTC
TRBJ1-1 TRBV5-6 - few CASSLASREAEAFF TGTGCCAGCAGCTTGGCATCCAGGGAAGCTGAAGCTTTCTTT
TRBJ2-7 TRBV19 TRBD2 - CASSTSGAYEQYF TGTGCCAGTAGTACTAGCGGTGCCTACGAGCAGTACTTC
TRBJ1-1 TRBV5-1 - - CASSLVGLGNTEAFF TGCGCCAGCAGCTTAGTTGGTTTGGGGAACACTGAAGCTTTCTTT
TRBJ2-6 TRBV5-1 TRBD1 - CASSLASGGLGGANVLTF TGCGCCAGCAGCTTGGCGTCAGGGGGTCTTGGTGGGGCCAACGTCCTGACTTTC
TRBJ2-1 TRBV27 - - CASSLSDGWNEQFF TGTGCCAGCAGTTTAAGCGATGGGTGGAATGAGCAGTTCTTC
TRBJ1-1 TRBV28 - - CASSLFQGTEAFF TGTGCCAGCAGTTTGTTCCAGGGAACTGAAGCTTTCTTT
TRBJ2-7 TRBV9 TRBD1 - CASSVGDRGPEQYF TGTGCCAGCAGCGTAGGGGACAGGGGCCCCGAGCAGTACTTC
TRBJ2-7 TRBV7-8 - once CASSPRIGAANYEQYF TGTGCCAGCAGCCCCCGGATCGGAGCGGCCAACTACGAGCAGTACTTC
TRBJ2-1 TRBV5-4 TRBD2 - CASPASSGHNEQFF TGTGCCAGCCCAGCATCTAGCGGCCACAATGAGCAGTTCTTC
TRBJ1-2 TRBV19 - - CASSITAIYGYTF TGTGCCAGTAGTATCACAGCGATCTATGGCTACACCTTC
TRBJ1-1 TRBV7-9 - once CASSSRGARAEAFF TGTGCCAGCAGCTCACGGGGAGCCCGCGCTGAAGCTTTCTTT
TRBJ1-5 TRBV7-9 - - CASSPGGGGNQPQHF TGTGCCAGCAGCCCTGGGGGCGGCGGCAATCAGCCCCAGCATTTT
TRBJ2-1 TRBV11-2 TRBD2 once CASSRGLAAYNEQFF TGTGCCAGCAGCCGGGGACTAGCGGCTTACAATGAGCAGTTCTTC
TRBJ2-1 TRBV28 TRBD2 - CASSLGLAGPIYNEQFF TGTGCCAGCAGTTTAGGACTAGCGGGACCAATTTACAATGAGCAGTTCTTC
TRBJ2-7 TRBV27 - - CASSPGGHEQYF TGTGCCAGCAGTCCCGGCGGTCACGAGCAGTACTTC
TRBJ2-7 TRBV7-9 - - CASRGTGYEQYF TGTGCCAGCAGGGGGACGGGGTACGAGCAGTACTTC
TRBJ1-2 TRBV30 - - CAWSVLGGANGYTF TGTGCCTGGAGTGTACTAGGGGGGGCTAACGGCTACACCTTC
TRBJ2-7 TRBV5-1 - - CASSLIGQRIDEQYF TGCGCCAGCAGCTTGATAGGCCAGAGGATAGACGAGCAGTACTTC
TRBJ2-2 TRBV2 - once CASEWGTGELFF TGTGCCAGCGAGTGGGGGACCGGGGAGCTGTTTTTT
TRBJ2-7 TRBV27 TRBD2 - CASSPGTSGRDEQYF TGTGCCAGCAGCCCCGGGACTAGCGGGAGGGACGAGCAGTACTTC
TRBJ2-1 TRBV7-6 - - CASSLEEEYNEQFF TGTGCCAGCAGCTTAGAAGAAGAGTACAATGAGCAGTTCTTC
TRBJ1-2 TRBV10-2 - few CASYRAYGYTF TGCGCCAGCTACAGGGCATATGGCTACACCTTC